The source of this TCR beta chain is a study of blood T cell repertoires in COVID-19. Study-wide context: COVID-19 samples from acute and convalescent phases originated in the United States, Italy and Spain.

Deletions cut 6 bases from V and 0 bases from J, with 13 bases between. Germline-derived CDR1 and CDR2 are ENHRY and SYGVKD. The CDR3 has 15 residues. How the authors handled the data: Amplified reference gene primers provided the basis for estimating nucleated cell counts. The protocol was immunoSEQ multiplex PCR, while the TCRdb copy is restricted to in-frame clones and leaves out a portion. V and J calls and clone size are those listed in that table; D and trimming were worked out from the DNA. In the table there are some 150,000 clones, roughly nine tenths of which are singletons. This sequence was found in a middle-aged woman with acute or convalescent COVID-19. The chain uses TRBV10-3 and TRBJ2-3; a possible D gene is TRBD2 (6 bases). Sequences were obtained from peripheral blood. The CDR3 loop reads CAIRDVLASTDTQYF. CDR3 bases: TGTGCCATCAGGGACGTACTAGCCAGCACAGATACGCAGTATTTT.